One T cell receptor beta chain is described in this entry. The data were obtained in a study of blood T cell repertoires in COVID-19. Repertoires were generated with immunoSEQ multiplex PCR, while TCRdb's copy carries only in-frame clones and drops some. The sample shows roughly 200,000 clones, 82% of them seen only once. The CDR3 is 13 residues long. V lost 2 bases and J 2 bases, leaving 6 bases between the germline ends. Germline V gene data show CDR1 as MNHEY and CDR2 as SMNVEV (reference sequence). This clonotype was obtained from a woman aged 80 or older with COVID-19, enrolled during active disease. Sequencing was performed on peripheral blood. The chain recombines TRBV27 with TRBJ1-2; D is unresolved. The CDR3: CASSLDTNYGYTF. DNA for the CDR3: TGTGCCAGCAGTTTAGACACAAACTATGGCTACACCTTC.